Each of the 18 T cell receptor beta chains below was sequenced from the same sample in a study of tumor and adjacent non-tumor tissue in lung cancer. TCRbeta libraries were built with three rounds of nested PCR, modified from ARM-PCR. TCRdb re-called the multiplex PCR reads through MiXCR, storing one row per CDR3 protein. The repertoire includes about 90,000 distinct CDR3 sequences, 76% of them detected once, and roughly a fifth sits in the top ten. The template was RNA from unsorted bulk tissue. The normal lung tissue was taken more than 3 cm from the tumor edge. The specimen sequenced was distant non-tumor lung tissue. The receptors stem from a woman aged 45-59 years with non-small cell lung cancer.

Concerning this clonotype itself: An end of the junction does not agree with germline; a read error may underlie this. The rearrangement links TRBV6-1 to TRBJ2-1; TRBD1 is a possible D gene (6 bases). Looked up from germline, CDR1 is MNHNS and CDR2 is SASEGT. This CDR3 is 17 amino acids long. The CDR3 bases are TGTGCCAGCAGTGAAGAGGCACTAGGGGGAACCTACAATGGGCAGTTCTTC. Translating gives CASSEEALGGTYNGQFF.

Remarks on this clonotype: Likely a read error: the CDR3 ends without its conserved phenylalanine or tryptophan. V and J are TRBV6-1 and TRBJ2-7, with a weak D call TRBD2 (5 bases). This CDR3 is 12 amino acids long. Germline lookup yields CDR1 MNHNS and CDR2 SASEGT. Trimming took off 5 bases at V and 7 bases at J, with 12 bases between the two ends. The CDR3 spells CASSYIRLEQYS. In DNA, the CDR3 is TGTGCCAGCAGTTACATCAGACTAGAGCAGTACTCC.

Of note for this clonotype: A much larger clone lies one base from this, so it may be a read error. The genes are TRBV20-1 and TRBJ2-7, with 9 bases aligning to TRBD2. This CDR3 is built from 15 residues. Germline CDR1 and CDR2: DFQATT and SNEGSKA (reference sequence). V was pared by 6 bases and J by 4 bases, with 13 bases of the junction left unmatched. CDR3 amino acids: CSAGGPGLAEYEQYF. CDR3 nucleotide sequence: TGCAGTGCCGGCGGCCCGGGACTAGCCGAATACGAGCAGTACTTC.

Comment on this clonotype: This may arise from a read error, as a much more abundant clone is one base away. This chain uses TRBV7-9 with TRBJ2-1; D gene uncertain. The CDR3 sequence is 13 residues long. Per the germline V gene, CDR1 is SEHNR and CDR2 is FQNEAQ (reference sequence). CDR3 sequence reads: CASNLKSLNEQFF. CDR3 DNA sequence: TGTGCCAGCAACTTAAAGTCTCTCAATGAGCAGTTCTTC.

The rearrangement links TRBV11-2 to TRBJ2-7, with 9 bases identical to TRBD1. The CDR3 runs 15 residues. CDR1 and CDR2 from the germline V gene are SGHAT and FQNNGV. J was trimmed by 2 bases and V by 7 bases; bases with no gene match: 9. CDR3 region: CASITGTGHTYEQYF. DNA for the CDR3: TGTGCCAGCATCACCGGGACAGGGCATACCTACGAGCAGTACTTC.

Comment on this clonotype: Given the absence of the conserved phenylalanine or tryptophan at the CDR3 end, a read error is likely. The gene calls are TRBV12-3 or TRBV12-4 and TRBJ2-5; D gene ambiguous. The CDR3 extends over 13 amino acids. Between the trimmed V and J ends, which lost 6 bases and 3 bases, there was a span of 11 bases. CDR3 residues: CASRIGDKETQYL. The CDR3 nucleotides read TGTGCCAGCAGGATAGGAGATAAAGAGACCCAGTACCTC.

The CDR3 is CANCLRAATSNEQFF. As DNA, the CDR3 is TGTGCCAACTGCTTAAGGGCAGCTACCAGCAATGAGCAGTTCTTC. V gene TRBV7-2 combines with J gene TRBJ2-1; D is undetermined. Trimming pared 10 bases from V and 6 bases from J, leaving 22 bases between. The CDR3 runs to 15 residues. The V gene's germline CDR1 is SGHTA and CDR2 FQGNSA.

As for this clonotype: Relative to the germline gene, one junction end is altered; a read error may explain this. DNA of the CDR3: TGTGCCAGCAATTTATCAGCTGGGGGTGAAACTGAAGCTTTCTTT. It is translated as CASNLSAGGETEAFF. The rearrangement joins TRBV28 to TRBJ1-1, with a possible D match to TRBD1 (5 bases). CDR3 size: 15 residues. CDR1 MDHEN and CDR2 SYDVKM come from the germline V gene. Drawing the rest from reference TRBV28 and TRBJ1-1, the complete variable domain is DVKVTQSSRYLVKRTGEKVFLECVQDMDHENMFWYRQDPGLGLRLIYFSYDVKMKEKGDIPEGYSVSREKKERFSLILESASTNQTSMYLCASNLSAGGETEAFFGQGTRLTVV.

This clonotype was seen a handful of times. This sequence may be a read error, since a much larger clone differs from it by one base. The chain has TRBV14 and TRBJ2-2; TRBD2 aligns across 7 bases. Germline assignment: CDR1 SGHDN and CDR2 FVKESK. CDR3 length: 17 amino acids. The CDR3 protein is CASSQGWRESFTGGLFF. DNA of the CDR3: TGTGCCAGCAGCCAAGGTTGGCGGGAGAGCTTCACCGGGGGGCTGTTTTTT.

As for this clonotype: A read error may explain this, as a much larger clone is one base away. The chain carries TRBV5-1 and TRBJ1-5, with D perhaps TRBD1 (6 bases). In germline, CDR1 is SGHRS, CDR2 YFSETQ. This CDR3 has 14 amino acids. V was pared by 0 bases and J by 3 bases, with 7 bases between. The CDR3 DNA reads TGCGCCAGCAGCTTGGCAGGGGACAATCAGCCCCAGCATTTT. It encodes CASSLAGDNQPQHF.

Turning to this clonotype: Since no conserved phenylalanine or tryptophan closes the CDR3, a read error is the likely cause. Because the CDR3's place on the DNA is in doubt, the DNA is left out and the CDR3 is given as listed by TCRdb. The rearrangement joins TRBV4-1 to TRBJ2-1; the table names TRBD2, a call not compared with the DNA. Inclusive of both ends, the CDR3 amounts to 19 amino acids. CDR1 is MGHRA, CDR2 YSYEKL, per germline. CDR3 amino acids: CASSHPGLAGGPFNNEQLI.

Remarks on this clonotype: Mismatch with germline at one junction end may stem from a read error. The chain links TRBV10-2 to TRBJ2-1; 10 nucleotides align to TRBD1. Germline CDR1 is WSHSY and CDR2 is SAAADI. The CDR3 consists of 15 residues. CDR3 amino acids: CASSGTGVGHIEQLF. CDR3 sequence (DNA): TGCGCCAGCAGCGGGACAGGGGTAGGTCACATTGAGCAGCTCTTC.

With respect to this clonotype: Compared with germline, one end of the junction differs, possibly owing to a read error. J is TRBJ2-3 and V is TRBV10-2, with D tentatively TRBD1 or TRBD2 (6 bases each). Germline CDR1 and CDR2: WSHSY and SAAADI. This CDR3 comprises 19 residues. DNA for the CDR3: TGCGCCAGCAGTGAGACCAGCCCGGGGGCGGGAATACCCACAGGTACGCAGTATTTT. The encoded protein is CASSETSPGAGIPTGTQYF.

Note on this clonotype: At one end, the junction sequence differs from germline, possibly due to a read error. The chain employs TRBV6-5 and TRBJ1-3; D unresolved. Germline CDR1 is MNHEY and CDR2 is SVGAGI. The CDR3 totals 17 residues. CDR3 region: CDSSLNSGALSGNTMYF. CDR3 nucleotides: TGTGACAGCAGCCTTAATTCCGGTGCCCTCTCTGGAAACACCATGTATTTT.

V is TRBV12-3 or TRBV12-4 and J is TRBJ2-3; TRBD2 might be the D (6 bases). Trimming pared 4 bases from V and 7 bases from J, leaving 27 bases between. The CDR3 is made up of 18 amino acids. This CDR3 reads CASSSRDLALRGAYTQYF. In nucleotides, the CDR3 is TGTGCCAGCAGTTCAAGAGATCTGGCCCTGCGGGGCGCATATACGCAGTATTTT.

Comment on this clonotype: This clone may be a read error of a much larger clone one base away. V usage is TRBV5-8 and J usage is TRBJ1-5; D remains unclear. Germline V gene data show CDR1 as SGHTS and CDR2 as YDEGEE. V gave up 8 bases and J gave up 7 bases, with 10 bases separating them. There are 11 residues in the CDR3. CDR3 protein: CARSEGQPQHF. CDR3 coding DNA: TGTGCCAGGAGTGAAGGACAGCCCCAGCATTTT.

As to this clonotype: Possible read error: a much larger clone is one base away. This chain uses TRBV24-1 with TRBJ2-2; D gene ambiguous. The germline CDR1 and CDR2 sequences are KGHDR and SFDVKD. V lost 8 bases and J 5 bases, leaving 8 bases between the germline ends. The CDR3 loop spans 12 amino acids. The CDR3 DNA is TGTGCCACCAATATAAGGACCGGGGAGCTGTTTTTT. Translating it yields CATNIRTGELFF.

Comments on this clonotype: Mismatch with germline at one junction end may stem from a read error. The chain recombines TRBV12-3 or TRBV12-4 with TRBJ1-5; D is ambiguous. This CDR3 contains 14 residues. The CDR3 is CASKTKGGVQLQHF. DNA of the CDR3: TGTGCCAGCAAAACAAAAGGCGGAGTTCAGCTCCAGCATTTT.